The rows below give T cell receptor beta chains drawn from one sample of a study of blood T cell repertoires in COVID-19. Clones were read by immunoSEQ multiplex PCR, and TCRdb kept only the in-frame ones, dropping some. The sample holds 270,000 or so clones; roughly 87% are singletons and the top ten take about 4.5%. Sequenced sample: peripheral blood. The receptor source for this set is a woman between 40 and 50 years old who had recovered from COVID-19. Each CDR3 is given without its conserved first and last residue. The order of the fields is CDR3 length, D gene, V gene, CDR3 protein. D genes are given only for firm matches.

11 TRBD1 TRBV10-1 ASSPGQGTAQY
12 TRBD1 TRBV19 ASSTQGGFETQY
17 . TRBV10-3 AISTFLPGQALENSPLH
11 . TRBV30 AWTAGANSPLH
11 . TRBV18 ASSPPTPEGYT
16 . TRBV7-3 ASSDGRGIATNTGELF
11 . TRBV7-9 ASSRRRNTEAF
11 TRBD1 TRBV12-3/TRBV12-4 ASSFASRGGYT
12 . TRBV18 ASSPGAGGSPLH
9 . TRBV12-3/TRBV12-4 ASSSLIEQY
12 TRBD1 TRBV4-1 ASSQVGQGAEAF
12 . TRBV10-3 AISAPSSYNEQF
13 . TRBV21-1 ASSKGWPGGHEQY
13 . TRBV30 AWSPPQTDGETQY
12 . TRBV6-5 ASRNNLGPETQY
11 TRBD2 TRBV7-2 ASSSGGAYEQY
13 . TRBV27 ASSLVGSNTGELF
13 TRBD1 TRBV3-1/TRBV3-2 ASSRQGSAGNTIY
14 TRBD2 TRBV5-1 ASSQGMTSGTDTQY
10 . TRBV7-9 ASTRGAHEQF
13 TRBD2 TRBV12-5 ASGSSGSSYNEQF
14 TRBD2 TRBV7-2 ASSLGLAGVGDTQY
14 . TRBV6-1 ASSGRAQGSNEKLF
13 . TRBV7-2 ASSQAPVRVVTQY